This entry lists 18 T cell receptor beta chains sequenced from one sample in a study of T cells in Graves' hyperthyroidism and ophthalmopathy. RNA transcripts were the template for amplifying TCR beta CDR3 regions. First-round RT-PCR targeting the TCR CDR3 was performed with the HTBI primer set. One entry per CDR3 protein, called by TCRdb with MiXCR from the multiplex PCR reads. The sample lists hundreds of thousands of distinct CDR3 sequences, 20% to 25% occurring once. What was sequenced was blood. All receptors come from a man aged 25-45 years with Graves' ophthalmopathy.

This clonotype has at least ten counts. J is TRBJ2-7 and V is TRBV3-1; 9 bases map to TRBD2. The trim removed 5 bases at V and 2 bases at J, leaving 7 bases unmatched. The CDR3 runs 15 residues. The germline gives CDR1 LGHDT, CDR2 YNNKEL (reference sequence). The CDR3 region has the DNA TGTGCCAGCAGCGCGACGGCGGGAGGGACCTACGAGCAGTACTTC. Its translation: CASSATAGGTYEQYF.

The V call is TRBV9, the J call TRBJ2-2, with no clear D. V lost 0 bases and J 5 bases, leaving 14 bases between the germline ends. The CDR3 spans 16 residues. The germline V gene encodes CDR1 SGDLS and CDR2 YYNGEE. The CDR3 bases are TGTGCCAGCAGCGTAGGGCAGGTACCGAGGACCGGGGAGCTGTTTTTT. This codes for CASSVGQVPRTGELFF.

In this sample, this clonotype turned up many times. This chain connects TRBV11-1 to TRBJ2-1; 9 bases are a match to TRBD1. The V segment lost 7 bases and the J segment 3 bases; nucleotides outside the gene matches: 7. This CDR3 contains 15 residues. Germline assignment: CDR1 SGHAT and CDR2 FQDESV (reference sequence). The CDR3 DNA sequence: TGTGCCAGCACAGCAGGGACAGGGAGCTACAATGAGCAGTTCTTC. Its translation is CASTAGTGSYNEQFF.

This clonotype was seen a few times. The chain uses TRBV19 and TRBJ1-5, with 7 bases lining up with TRBD1. There are 18 residues in the CDR3. Germline CDR1 and CDR2: LNHDA and SQIVND (reference sequence). V lost 6 bases and J lost 0; bases outside the gene matches: 14. The CDR3 DNA reads TGTGCCAGTAGCCAACAGATGGACAGGAGGAATAGCAATCAGCCCCAGCATTTT. The encoded protein is CASSQQMDRRNSNQPQHF.

The chain combines TRBV11-1 with TRBJ1-1; 7 bases map to TRBD1. The germline V gene encodes CDR1 SGHAT and CDR2 FQDESV (reference sequence). The CDR3 has 14 residues. The V gene end was trimmed by 3 bases and the J gene end by 11 bases; junction bases not matched to a gene: 12. The CDR3, as DNA: TGTGCCAGCAGCTTGACAGGGAGAGGATGGGGCGCTTTCTTT. It translates to CASSLTGRGWGAFF.

A few counts support this clonotype. The J gene is TRBJ2-5, the V gene TRBV7-9; D gene uncertain. The CDR3 runs to 12 residues. Per the germline V gene, CDR1 is SEHNR and CDR2 is FQNEAQ (reference sequence). V lost 5 bases and J lost 2, with 6 bases in between. In DNA, the CDR3 is TGTGCCAGCAGCCAAACTCAAGAGACCCAGTACTTC. The encoded protein is CASSQTQETQYF. Variable domain in full (rest from reference TRBV7-9 and TRBJ2-5): DTGVSQNPRHKITKRGQNVTFRCDPISEHNRLYWYRQTLGQGPEFLTYFQNEAQLEKSRLLSDRFSAERPKGSFSTLEIQRTEQGDSAMYLCASSQTQETQYFGPGTRLLVL.

This clonotype was picked up one time. The chain has TRBV15 and TRBJ1-2; D is unresolved. V shed 0 bases and J shed 3 bases, with 8 bases lying between them. The CDR3 length is 14 residues. Germline-derived CDR1 and CDR2 are LNHNV and YYDKDF (reference sequence). The CDR3 spells CATSRDTWDYGYTF. The CDR3 coding sequence is TGTGCCACCAGCAGAGATACGTGGGACTATGGCTACACCTTC.

This clonotype was seen a few times. The chain recombines TRBV24-1 with TRBJ1-1; a possible D gene is TRBD1 (6 bases). This CDR3 is built from 15 residues. V was trimmed by 4 bases and J by 7 bases, leaving 18 bases between them. Germline V gene lookup returns CDR1 KGHDR and CDR2 SFDVKD. Here the CDR3 reads CATSDPGQRGGEAFF. In DNA form, the CDR3 reads TGTGCCACCAGTGACCCTGGACAGCGGGGGGGTGAAGCTTTCTTT.

In DNA form, the CDR3 reads TGTGCCAGCAGCCACAGGTTAACCCAGTACTTC. Translated: CASSHRLTQYF. The V gene is TRBV7-9, the J gene TRBJ2-5; tentative D call: TRBD1 (5 bases). Trimming removed 5 bases from V and 8 bases from J, with 9 bases in between. Per the germline V gene, CDR1 is SEHNR and CDR2 is FQNEAQ (reference sequence). The CDR3 is made up of 11 amino acids.

The sample holds a few counts of this clonotype. This chain links TRBV11-3 with TRBJ2-1; 12 bases are a match to TRBD2. Germline CDR1 reads SGHNT; CDR2 reads YENEEA. The V segment lost 3 bases and the J segment 8 bases; nucleotides outside the gene matches: 8. This CDR3 comprises 16 residues. The CDR3 DNA sequence: TGTGCCAGCAGCTTTCCGACTAGCGGGAGAATGGATGAGCAGTTCTTC. Translating it yields CASSFPTSGRMDEQFF. Full variable domain (remainder filled in from reference TRBV11-3 and TRBJ2-1): EAGVVQSPRYKIIEKKQPVAFWCNPISGHNTLYWYLQNLGQGPELLIRYENEEAVDDSQLPKDRFSAERLKGVDSTLKIQPAELGDSAVYLCASSFPTSGRMDEQFFGPGTRLTVL.

This clonotype was seen at least ten times. V and J are TRBV11-2 and TRBJ2-1, with TRBD2 matching over 12 bases. CDR1 and CDR2 (germline): SGHAT, FQNNGV. The CDR3 consists of 12 residues. V trimming: 5 bases; J trimming: 10 bases; junction bases outside the gene matches: 0. CDR3 region: CASSTSGGEQFF. CDR3 sequence (DNA): TGTGCCAGCAGCACTAGCGGGGGGGAGCAGTTCTTC.

V gene TRBV27 combines with J gene TRBJ2-3; no clear D. Germline V gene lookup returns CDR1 MNHEY and CDR2 SMNVEV (reference sequence). Trimming left V 3 bases short and J 4 bases short, with 17 bases between. CDR3 length equals 16 residues. The CDR3 is CASSLGWALGSDTQYF. The CDR3 nucleotides are TGTGCCAGCAGTTTGGGATGGGCGTTGGGGTCAGATACGCAGTATTTT.

The genes are TRBV9 and TRBJ2-1; TRBD2 might be the D (5 bases). The CDR3 sequence is 15 residues long. Trimming took 0 bases from V and 4 from J, leaving 11 bases between them. CDR1 and CDR2 from the germline V gene are SGDLS and YYNGEE. The CDR3 DNA sequence: TGTGCCAGCAGCGTAGGGGTCGAGCGGTACAATGAGCAGTTCTTC. Its protein is CASSVGVERYNEQFF.

About this clonotype itself: A read error may explain this, as a much larger clone is one base away. V is TRBV11-2 and J is TRBJ2-2; no firm D call. CDR3 length equals 15 residues. Germline-derived CDR1 and CDR2 are SGHAT and FQNNGV. The CDR3 is CASGLVLGNTGELFF. CDR3 DNA sequence: TGTGCCAGCGGCTTAGTTCTTGGGAACACCGGGGAGCTGTTTTTT.

To note about this clonotype: Since the CDR3 does not end with the conserved phenylalanine or tryptophan, this likely comes from a read error. V and J are TRBV12-3 or TRBV12-4 and TRBJ2-3, with D possibly being TRBD2 (6 bases). The CDR3 totals 16 residues. Trimming pared 5 bases from V and 1 base from J, leaving 16 bases between. Here the CDR3 reads CASSPLAGWGTDTQYS. DNA for the CDR3: TGTGCCAGCAGTCCACTCGCGGGATGGGGCACAGATACGCAGTATTCT.

The V call is TRBV19, the J call TRBJ2-7, with D perhaps matching TRBD2 (6 bases). V was pared by 3 bases and J by 4 bases, with 13 bases between. Germline assignment: CDR1 LNHDA and CDR2 SQIVND (reference sequence). The CDR3 extends over 14 amino acids. The CDR3 is CASSMTLATYEQYF. CDR3 DNA: TGTGCCAGTAGTATGACCCTAGCGACTTACGAGCAGTACTTC.

This clonotype was seen only a few times. The chain uses TRBV9 and TRBJ1-5; D unclear. V lost 3 bases and J 5 bases, leaving 12 bases between the germline ends. CDR3 size: 14 residues. Germline-derived CDR1 and CDR2 are SGDLS and YYNGEE. The CDR3 sequence is CASSAGREDQPQHF. DNA for the CDR3: TGTGCCAGCAGCGCAGGAAGGGAGGATCAGCCCCAGCATTTT.

This clonotype was observed a handful of times. This chain joins TRBV7-3 and TRBJ1-2, with TRBD1 as a possible D gene (5 bases). Germline loops: CDR1 SGHTA, CDR2 FQGTGA. The CDR3 has 13 residues. V was cut by 4 bases and J by 7 bases, with 13 bases left in between. The CDR3 region is CASSSTVGGGYTF. In nucleotides, the CDR3 is TGTGCCAGCAGCTCGACAGTCGGTGGTGGCTACACCTTC.